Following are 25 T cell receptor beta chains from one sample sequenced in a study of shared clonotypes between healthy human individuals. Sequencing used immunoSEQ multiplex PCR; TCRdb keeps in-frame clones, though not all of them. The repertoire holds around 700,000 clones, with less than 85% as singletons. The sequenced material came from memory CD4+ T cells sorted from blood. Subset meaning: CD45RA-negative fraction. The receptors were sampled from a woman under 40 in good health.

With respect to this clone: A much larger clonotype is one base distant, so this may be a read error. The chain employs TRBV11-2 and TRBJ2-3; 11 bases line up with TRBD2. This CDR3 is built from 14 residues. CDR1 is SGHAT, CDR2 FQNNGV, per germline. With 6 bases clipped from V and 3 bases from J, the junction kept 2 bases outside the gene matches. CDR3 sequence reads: CASSPSGRTDTQYF. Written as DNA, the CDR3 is TGTGCCAGCAGTCCTAGCGGGAGGACAGATACGCAGTATTTT. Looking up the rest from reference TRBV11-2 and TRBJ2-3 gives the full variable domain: EAGVAQSPRYKIIEKRQSVAFWCNPISGHATLYWYQQILGQGPKLLIQFQNNGVVDDSQLPKDRFSAERLKGVDSTLKIQPAKLEDSAVYLCASSPSGRTDTQYFGPGTRLTVL.

The CDR3 is CASSVPDLNTEAFF. The CDR3 nucleotides are TGTGCCAGCAGCGTACCAGATCTGAACACTGAAGCTTTCTTT. The J gene is TRBJ1-1, the V gene TRBV9; D is unresolved. The V gene lost 1 base and the J gene lost 0 bases, with 7 bases spanning the gap. This CDR3 spans 14 amino acids. CDR1 SGDLS and CDR2 YYNGEE come from the germline V gene.

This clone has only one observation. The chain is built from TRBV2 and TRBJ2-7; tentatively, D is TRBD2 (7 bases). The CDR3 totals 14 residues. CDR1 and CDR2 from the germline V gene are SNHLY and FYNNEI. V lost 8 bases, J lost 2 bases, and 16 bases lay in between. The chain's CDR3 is CASGGGRLAYEQYF. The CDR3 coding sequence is TGTGCCAGCGGGGGCGGGAGACTCGCCTACGAGCAGTACTTC.

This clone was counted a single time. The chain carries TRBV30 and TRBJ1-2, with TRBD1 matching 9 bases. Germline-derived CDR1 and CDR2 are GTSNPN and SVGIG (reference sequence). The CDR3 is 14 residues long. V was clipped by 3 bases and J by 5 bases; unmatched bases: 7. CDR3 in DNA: TGTGCCTGGAGGCTACCCGGGACAGGGTATGGCTACACCTTC. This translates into CAWRLPGTGYGYTF.

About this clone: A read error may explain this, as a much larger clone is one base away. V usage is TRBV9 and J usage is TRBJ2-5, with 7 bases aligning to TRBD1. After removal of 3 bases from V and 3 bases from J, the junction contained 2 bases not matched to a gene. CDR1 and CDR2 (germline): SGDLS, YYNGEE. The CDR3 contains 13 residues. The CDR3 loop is CASSAGTEETQYF. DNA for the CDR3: TGTGCCAGCAGCGCCGGGACAGAAGAGACCCAGTACTTC.

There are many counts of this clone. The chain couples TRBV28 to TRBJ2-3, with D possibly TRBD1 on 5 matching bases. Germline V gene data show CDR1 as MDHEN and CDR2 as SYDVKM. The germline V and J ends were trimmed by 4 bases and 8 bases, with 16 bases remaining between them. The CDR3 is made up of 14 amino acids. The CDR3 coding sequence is TGTGCCAGCAGTTCCCCCTTACAGGATCTTACGCAGTATTTT. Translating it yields CASSSPLQDLTQYF.

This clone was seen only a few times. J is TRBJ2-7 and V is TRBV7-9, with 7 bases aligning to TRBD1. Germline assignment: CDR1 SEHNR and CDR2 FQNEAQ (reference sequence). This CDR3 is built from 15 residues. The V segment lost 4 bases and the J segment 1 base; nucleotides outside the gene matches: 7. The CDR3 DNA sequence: TGTGCCAGCAGCTCTGACAGGGATGTTTCCTACGAGCAGTACTTC. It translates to CASSSDRDVSYEQYF.

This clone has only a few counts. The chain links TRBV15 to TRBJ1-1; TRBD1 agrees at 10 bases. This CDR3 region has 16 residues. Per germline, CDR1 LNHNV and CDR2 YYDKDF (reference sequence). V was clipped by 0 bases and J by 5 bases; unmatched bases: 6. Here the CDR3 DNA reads TGTGCCACCAGCAGAGACAGAAGACAGGGGGCGACTGAAGCTTTCTTT. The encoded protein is CATSRDRRQGATEAFF.

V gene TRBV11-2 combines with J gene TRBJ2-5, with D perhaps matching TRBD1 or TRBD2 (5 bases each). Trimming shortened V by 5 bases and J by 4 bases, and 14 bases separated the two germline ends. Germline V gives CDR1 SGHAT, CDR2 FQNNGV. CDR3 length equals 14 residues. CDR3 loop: CASSRGWGSETQYF. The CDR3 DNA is TGTGCCAGCAGCCGCGGGTGGGGCTCAGAGACCCAGTACTTC.

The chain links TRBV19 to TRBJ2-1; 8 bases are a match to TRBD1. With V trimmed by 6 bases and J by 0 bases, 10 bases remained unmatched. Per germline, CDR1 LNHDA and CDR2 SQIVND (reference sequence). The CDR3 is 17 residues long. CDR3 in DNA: TGTGCCAGTAGCAGGGGGCGCGGCGGGGACTCCTACAATGAGCAGTTCTTC. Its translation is CASSRGRGGDSYNEQFF.

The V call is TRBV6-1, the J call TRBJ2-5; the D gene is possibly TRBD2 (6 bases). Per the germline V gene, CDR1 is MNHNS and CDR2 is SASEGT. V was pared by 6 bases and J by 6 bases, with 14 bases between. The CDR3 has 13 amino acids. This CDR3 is CASRTSILKTQYF. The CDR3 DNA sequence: TGTGCCAGCAGGACTAGTATCTTGAAGACCCAGTACTTC.

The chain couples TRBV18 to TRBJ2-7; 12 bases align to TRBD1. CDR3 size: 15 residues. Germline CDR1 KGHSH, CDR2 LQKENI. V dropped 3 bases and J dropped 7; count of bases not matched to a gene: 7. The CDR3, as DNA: TGTGCCAGCTCACCCCCGGGACAGGGGGCGGGGGAGCAGTACTTC. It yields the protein CASSPPGQGAGEQYF.

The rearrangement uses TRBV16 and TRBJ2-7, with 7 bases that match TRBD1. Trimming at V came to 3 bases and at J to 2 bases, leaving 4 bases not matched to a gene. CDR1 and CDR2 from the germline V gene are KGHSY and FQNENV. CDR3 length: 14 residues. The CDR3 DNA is TGTGCCAGCAGCCACCAACAGGGGCCCTACGAGCAGTACTTC. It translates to CASSHQQGPYEQYF.

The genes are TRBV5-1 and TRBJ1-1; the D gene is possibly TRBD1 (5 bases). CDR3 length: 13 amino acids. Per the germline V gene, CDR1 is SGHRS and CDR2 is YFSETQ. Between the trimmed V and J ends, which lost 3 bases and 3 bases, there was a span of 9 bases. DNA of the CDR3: TGCGCCAGCAGCTCTGACAGTGACACTGAAGCTTTCTTT. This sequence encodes CASSSDSDTEAFF.

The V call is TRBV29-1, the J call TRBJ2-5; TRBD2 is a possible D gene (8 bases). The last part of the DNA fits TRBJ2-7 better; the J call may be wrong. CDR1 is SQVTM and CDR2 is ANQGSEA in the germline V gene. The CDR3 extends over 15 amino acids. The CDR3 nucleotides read TGCATCTACCCCGGGGGGGGGACAGCATCCTACGAGCAGTACTTC. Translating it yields CIYPGGGTASYEQYF.

The CDR3 sequence is CASSKGQGAKHIDGYTF. Here the CDR3 DNA reads TGTGCCAGCAGCAAGGGGCAGGGGGCGAAGCATATAGATGGCTACACCTTC. V gene TRBV9 combines with J gene TRBJ1-2; 8 bases match TRBD1. Germline trimming cut 4 bases from V and 6 bases from J; bases unmatched to any gene: 17. The CDR3 is 17 amino acids. In germline, CDR1 is SGDLS, CDR2 YYNGEE.

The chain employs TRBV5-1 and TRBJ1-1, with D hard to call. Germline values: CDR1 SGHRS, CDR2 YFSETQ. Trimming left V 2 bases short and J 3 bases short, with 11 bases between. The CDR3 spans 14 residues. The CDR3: CASSFRLDDTEAFF. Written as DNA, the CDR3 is TGCGCCAGCAGCTTCCGCTTGGACGACACTGAAGCTTTCTTT.

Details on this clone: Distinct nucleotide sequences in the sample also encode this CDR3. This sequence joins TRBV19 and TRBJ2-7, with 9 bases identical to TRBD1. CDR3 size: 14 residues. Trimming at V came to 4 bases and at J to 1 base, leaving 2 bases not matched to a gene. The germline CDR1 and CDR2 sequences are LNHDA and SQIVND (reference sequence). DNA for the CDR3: TGTGCCAGTAGTACCGGGACAGGGTCCTACGAGCAGTACTTC. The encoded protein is CASSTGTGSYEQYF.

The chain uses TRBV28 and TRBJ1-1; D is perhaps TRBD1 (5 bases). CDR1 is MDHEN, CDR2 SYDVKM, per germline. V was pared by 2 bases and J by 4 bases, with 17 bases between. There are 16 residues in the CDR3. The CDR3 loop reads CASSLGSDQGGTEAFF. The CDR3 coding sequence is TGTGCCAGCAGTTTAGGTTCGGATCAGGGTGGCACTGAAGCTTTCTTT. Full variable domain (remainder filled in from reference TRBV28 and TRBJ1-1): DVKVTQSSRYLVKRTGEKVFLECVQDMDHENMFWYRQDPGLGLRLIYFSYDVKMKEKGDIPEGYSVSREKKERFSLILESASTNQTSMYLCASSLGSDQGGTEAFFGQGTRLTVV.

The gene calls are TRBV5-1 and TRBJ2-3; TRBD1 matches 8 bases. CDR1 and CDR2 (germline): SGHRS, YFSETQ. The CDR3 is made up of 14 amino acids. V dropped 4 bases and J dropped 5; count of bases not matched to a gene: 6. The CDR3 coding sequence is TGCGCCAGCAGCGACCCAACAGGGGGAGATACGCAGTATTTT. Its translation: CASSDPTGGDTQYF.

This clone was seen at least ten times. The CDR3 DNA follows: TGCAGCGGGACGAACACCTACGAGCAGTACTTC. It specifies CSGTNTYEQYF. This rearrangement joins TRBV29-1 to TRBJ2-7; D unresolved. The CDR3 sequence is 11 residues long. Germline assignment: CDR1 SQVTM and CDR2 ANQGSEA. Trimming cost V 7 bases and J 2 bases, with 9 bases left between them.

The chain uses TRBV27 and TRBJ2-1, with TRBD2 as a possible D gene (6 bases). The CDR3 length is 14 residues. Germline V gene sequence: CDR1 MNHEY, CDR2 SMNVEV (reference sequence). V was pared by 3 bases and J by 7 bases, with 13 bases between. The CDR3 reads CASSFHGSHNEQFF. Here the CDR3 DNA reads TGTGCCAGCAGTTTTCACGGGAGTCATAATGAGCAGTTCTTC.

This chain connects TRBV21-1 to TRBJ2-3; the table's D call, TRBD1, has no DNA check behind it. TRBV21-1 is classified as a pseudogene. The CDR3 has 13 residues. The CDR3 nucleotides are TGTGCCAGCAGCAAAGTTGGCCCAGATACGCAGTATTTT. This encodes CASSKVGPDTQYF.

This CDR3 reads CASSAGEGNTIYF. The DNA for the CDR3 is TGTGCCAGCAGCGCAGGGGAGGGAAACACCATATATTTT. The rearrangement uses TRBV11-3 and TRBJ1-3; weak D call: TRBD1 (6 bases). The germline V gene has CDR1 SGHNT and CDR2 YENEEA. There are 13 residues in the CDR3. V was shortened by 5 bases and J by 4 bases, with 9 bases between the two germline ends.

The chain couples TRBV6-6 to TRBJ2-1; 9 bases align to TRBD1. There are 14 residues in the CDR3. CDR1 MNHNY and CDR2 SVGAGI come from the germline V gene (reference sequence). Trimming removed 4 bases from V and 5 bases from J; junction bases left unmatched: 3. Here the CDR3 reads CASSWDRENNEQFF. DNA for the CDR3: TGTGCCAGCAGTTGGGACAGGGAAAACAATGAGCAGTTCTTC.